This is a list of T cell receptor beta chains from one sample in a study of blood T cell repertoires in COVID-19. The method was immunoSEQ multiplex PCR; TCRdb's version includes in-frame clones alone and lacks a portion of them. This sample has about 55,000 clones, with around 84% found just once. Material for sequencing was peripheral blood. These receptor sequences come from a human donor in a cohort sampled during active or convalescent COVID-19. Both conserved end residues are part of each CDR3. The order of the fields is D gene, clone size, V gene, J gene, CDR3 DNA, CDR3 protein. The D gene is left open where the match is weak. Rows give clone size only sometimes, using once, few, many, or a class for an expanded clone.

d_gene: TRBD1; abundance: -; v_gene: TRBV30; j_gene: TRBJ1-5; CDR3nt: TGTGCCTGGAATCAGGGGGATTTACACAATCAGCCCCAGCATTTT; CDR3aa: CAWNQGDLHNQPQHF
d_gene: TRBD1; abundance: -; v_gene: TRBV11-2; j_gene: TRBJ1-3; CDR3nt: TGTGCCAGCAGCCCGTTGAAACAGGGGGCATCTGGAAACACCATATATTTT; CDR3aa: CASSPLKQGASGNTIYF
d_gene: -; abundance: -; v_gene: TRBV7-9; j_gene: TRBJ1-5; CDR3nt: TGTGCCAGCAGCCCGACAGGAAGGAGCAATCAGCCCCAGCATTTT; CDR3aa: CASSPTGRSNQPQHF
d_gene: -; abundance: -; v_gene: TRBV6-5; j_gene: TRBJ1-1; CDR3nt: TGTGCCAGCAGCCTTCCATCGAGCACTGAAGCTTTCTTT; CDR3aa: CASSLPSSTEAFF
d_gene: TRBD2; abundance: -; v_gene: TRBV10-3; j_gene: TRBJ2-7; CDR3nt: TGTGCCATCAGTGAAGGACTAGCGGGGGGGGACTACGAGCAGTACTTC; CDR3aa: CAISEGLAGGDYEQYF
d_gene: TRBD1; abundance: -; v_gene: TRBV6-5; j_gene: TRBJ2-7; CDR3nt: TGTGCCAGCAGTTACTCGAGGTACCCAGGGGGCTTCGAGCAGTACTTC; CDR3aa: CASSYSRYPGGFEQYF
d_gene: -; abundance: -; v_gene: TRBV6-6; j_gene: TRBJ1-2; CDR3nt: TGTGCCAGCAGTGCGCCCAACAGGGTTGCCGGCTACACCTTC; CDR3aa: CASSAPNRVAGYTF
d_gene: TRBD2; abundance: -; v_gene: TRBV7-2; j_gene: TRBJ2-7; CDR3nt: TGTGCCAGCAGCTTAGAGACTAGCGGGGGGGCTAACGAGCAGTACTTC; CDR3aa: CASSLETSGGANEQYF
d_gene: -; abundance: few; v_gene: TRBV27; j_gene: TRBJ1-6; CDR3nt: TGTGCCAGCAGTTTATACAGGAATAATTCACCCCTCCACTTT; CDR3aa: CASSLYRNNSPLHF
d_gene: TRBD1; abundance: -; v_gene: TRBV6-5; j_gene: TRBJ1-2; CDR3nt: TGTGCCAGCCGTACCGGACAGGGGAACTATGGCTACACCTTC; CDR3aa: CASRTGQGNYGYTF
d_gene: -; abundance: -; v_gene: TRBV5-5; j_gene: TRBJ1-5; CDR3nt: TGTGCCAGCAGCTTGGGCCCGGCGGATCAGCCCCAGCATTTT; CDR3aa: CASSLGPADQPQHF
d_gene: -; abundance: -; v_gene: TRBV6-5; j_gene: TRBJ2-1; CDR3nt: TGTGCCAGCGGTCTGGAGGGCAATGAGCAGTTCTTC; CDR3aa: CASGLEGNEQFF
d_gene: -; abundance: once; v_gene: TRBV9; j_gene: TRBJ1-5; CDR3nt: TGTGCCAGCAGCGTAGCTAGTAGGGGGTTTCAGCCCCAGCATTTT; CDR3aa: CASSVASRGFQPQHF
d_gene: TRBD1; abundance: -; v_gene: TRBV6-5; j_gene: TRBJ1-3; CDR3nt: TGTGCCAGCAGTCTAACAGGGGCTGGAAACACCATATATTTT; CDR3aa: CASSLTGAGNTIYF
d_gene: TRBD2; abundance: -; v_gene: TRBV29-1; j_gene: TRBJ2-7; CDR3nt: TGCAGCGGCGCGACTAGCGGGGGTTCTTACGAGCAGTACTTC; CDR3aa: CSGATSGGSYEQYF
d_gene: -; abundance: -; v_gene: TRBV6-5; j_gene: TRBJ1-1; CDR3nt: TGTGCCAGCAGTTACTCGACAGCTTTGAACACTGAAGCTTTCTTT; CDR3aa: CASSYSTALNTEAFF
d_gene: TRBD1; abundance: -; v_gene: TRBV6-2/TRBV6-3; j_gene: TRBJ1-2; CDR3nt: TGTGCCAGCAGTTACTCGACCGGGACAGGGCCCTATGGCTACACCTTC; CDR3aa: CASSYSTGTGPYGYTF
d_gene: -; abundance: -; v_gene: TRBV14; j_gene: TRBJ2-3; CDR3nt: TGTGCCAGCAGCCAAGGAGGCACAGATACGCAGTATTTT; CDR3aa: CASSQGGTDTQYF
d_gene: -; abundance: -; v_gene: TRBV19; j_gene: TRBJ1-1; CDR3nt: TGTGCCAGTACAGAGAACACTGAAGCTTTCTTT; CDR3aa: CASTENTEAFF
d_gene: TRBD1; abundance: -; v_gene: TRBV11-2; j_gene: TRBJ2-7; CDR3nt: TGTGCCAGCAGCTCTACCTCTGGACAGGGGAGAGACGAGCAGTACTTC; CDR3aa: CASSSTSGQGRDEQYF
d_gene: TRBD2; abundance: -; v_gene: TRBV11-2; j_gene: TRBJ2-5; CDR3nt: TGTGCCAGCAGCTTAGTAACTAGCGGCCAAGAGACCCAGTACTTC; CDR3aa: CASSLVTSGQETQYF
d_gene: -; abundance: -; v_gene: TRBV3-1/TRBV3-2; j_gene: TRBJ1-6; CDR3nt: TGTGCCAGCAGCCAAGGGCAGGGCTCTTCACCCCTCCACTTT; CDR3aa: CASSQGQGSSPLHF
d_gene: -; abundance: -; v_gene: TRBV9; j_gene: TRBJ2-3; CDR3nt: TGTGCCAGCAGCGTACGGAGCGGGACAACTTTCACTAGCACAGATACGCAGTATTTT; CDR3aa: CASSVRSGTTFTSTDTQYF
d_gene: TRBD1; abundance: -; v_gene: TRBV4-3; j_gene: TRBJ2-4; CDR3nt: TGCGCCAGCAGCCATTTGGGGACAGATGGTGGAAACATTCAGTACTTC; CDR3aa: CASSHLGTDGGNIQYF
d_gene: TRBD2; abundance: -; v_gene: TRBV11-2; j_gene: TRBJ2-3; CDR3nt: TGTGCCAGCAGCTTAGTTACTGGACTAGCGGGGGTAGATACGCAGTATTTT; CDR3aa: CASSLVTGLAGVDTQYF
d_gene: TRBD2; abundance: -; v_gene: TRBV7-2; j_gene: TRBJ2-3; CDR3nt: TGTGCCAGCAGCCGGGATAGCGGGGGGGCTTCAGATACGCAGTATTTT; CDR3aa: CASSRDSGGASDTQYF
d_gene: -; abundance: -; v_gene: TRBV18; j_gene: TRBJ2-1; CDR3nt: TGTGCCAGCTCACCCACAGCGGTCTCCTACAATGAGCAGTTCTTC; CDR3aa: CASSPTAVSYNEQFF
d_gene: -; abundance: few; v_gene: TRBV12-3/TRBV12-4; j_gene: TRBJ1-2; CDR3nt: TGTGCCAGCACCCGGGAGGTTAGTGGTGGCTACACCTTC; CDR3aa: CASTREVSGGYTF
d_gene: -; abundance: -; v_gene: TRBV7-8; j_gene: TRBJ1-3; CDR3nt: TGTGCCAGCAGCTTAGACGGGAGGCCCGACTCTGGAAACACCATATATTTT; CDR3aa: CASSLDGRPDSGNTIYF
d_gene: -; abundance: -; v_gene: TRBV28; j_gene: TRBJ1-4; CDR3nt: TGTGCCAGCAGTTTACGGACAGTCCGAGTTGCAACTAATGAAAAACTGTTTTTT; CDR3aa: CASSLRTVRVATNEKLFF
d_gene: -; abundance: -; v_gene: TRBV6-2/TRBV6-3; j_gene: TRBJ2-5; CDR3nt: TGTGCCAGCAGTTACGACTACTCTCAGACCCAGTACTTC; CDR3aa: CASSYDYSQTQYF
d_gene: TRBD1; abundance: once; v_gene: TRBV6-5; j_gene: TRBJ1-6; CDR3nt: TGTGCCAGCAGCCCCCGGCCAGGGGGTAATTCACCCCTCCACTTT; CDR3aa: CASSPRPGGNSPLHF
d_gene: -; abundance: -; v_gene: TRBV3-1/TRBV3-2; j_gene: TRBJ2-1; CDR3nt: TGTGCCAGCAGCCCGGGGGGCGCCACCTACAATGAGCAGTTCTTC; CDR3aa: CASSPGGATYNEQFF
d_gene: -; abundance: -; v_gene: TRBV6-5; j_gene: TRBJ1-6; CDR3nt: TGTGCCAGCACCTACGTTTCAGGGGAAAATTCACCCCTCCACTTT; CDR3aa: CASTYVSGENSPLHF
d_gene: TRBD2; abundance: -; v_gene: TRBV29-1; j_gene: TRBJ2-5; CDR3nt: TGCAGCGTTGAAGTTCTCCTAGCGGGGAAAGAGACCCAGTACTTC; CDR3aa: CSVEVLLAGKETQYF
d_gene: -; abundance: few; v_gene: TRBV2; j_gene: TRBJ2-7; CDR3nt: TGTGCCAGCAGTGGAGGAGTGGCAACCTACGAGCAGTACTTC; CDR3aa: CASSGGVATYEQYF
d_gene: -; abundance: -; v_gene: TRBV3-1/TRBV3-2; j_gene: TRBJ1-5; CDR3nt: TGTGCCAGCAGCCACTCGACCGGGGGAGTCCAGCCCCAGCATTTT; CDR3aa: CASSHSTGGVQPQHF
d_gene: -; abundance: -; v_gene: TRBV7-9; j_gene: TRBJ2-5; CDR3nt: TGTGCCAGCACCTTGCCCCTGGAGCAAGAGACCCAGTACTTC; CDR3aa: CASTLPLEQETQYF
d_gene: -; abundance: once; v_gene: TRBV7-3; j_gene: TRBJ1-1; CDR3nt: TGTGCCAGCAGCGCACAGGGTTACGGCACTGAAGCTTTCTTT; CDR3aa: CASSAQGYGTEAFF
d_gene: -; abundance: -; v_gene: TRBV9; j_gene: TRBJ1-3; CDR3nt: TGTGCCAGCAGCGTCAGTACCCCTGGAAACACCATATATTTT; CDR3aa: CASSVSTPGNTIYF
d_gene: TRBD2; abundance: -; v_gene: TRBV28; j_gene: TRBJ2-5; CDR3nt: TGTGCCAGCAGTCCCGGGACTAGCGGGGGGGCCCGAGAGACCCAGTACTTC; CDR3aa: CASSPGTSGGARETQYF
d_gene: TRBD1; abundance: -; v_gene: TRBV14; j_gene: TRBJ1-6; CDR3nt: TGTGCCAGCAGCCAAGGGTGGACAGGGCTTTCACCCCTCCACTTT; CDR3aa: CASSQGWTGLSPLHF
d_gene: -; abundance: -; v_gene: TRBV7-2; j_gene: TRBJ2-5; CDR3nt: TGTGCCAGCGCCCTCTTCGGGGGGCTAAGAGAGACCCAGTACTTC; CDR3aa: CASALFGGLRETQYF
d_gene: -; abundance: -; v_gene: TRBV5-6; j_gene: TRBJ1-2; CDR3nt: TGTGCCAGCAGCTTACAGGGTCTAGGGGGCTACACCTTC; CDR3aa: CASSLQGLGGYTF
d_gene: TRBD1; abundance: -; v_gene: TRBV9; j_gene: TRBJ2-1; CDR3nt: TGTGCCAGCAGCGTCAGGGGACAGGGTAAAATTGAGCAGTTCTTC; CDR3aa: CASSVRGQGKIEQFF
d_gene: -; abundance: -; v_gene: TRBV6-5; j_gene: TRBJ1-1; CDR3nt: TGTGCCAGCAGTTATAGGCACAAGGGGACTGAAGCTTTCTTT; CDR3aa: CASSYRHKGTEAFF
d_gene: TRBD1; abundance: -; v_gene: TRBV27; j_gene: TRBJ2-2; CDR3nt: TGTGCCAGCTTACCTCGGACAGGGGGAAACACCGGGGAGCTGTTTTTT; CDR3aa: CASLPRTGGNTGELFF
d_gene: TRBD2; abundance: -; v_gene: TRBV30; j_gene: TRBJ2-5; CDR3nt: TGTGCCTGGGGGCCGGGACTAGCTGCAGAGACCCAGTACTTC; CDR3aa: CAWGPGLAAETQYF
d_gene: TRBD1; abundance: -; v_gene: TRBV6-5; j_gene: TRBJ1-5; CDR3nt: TGTGCCAGCAGTCGGGACAGGGATGATCAGCCCCAGCATTTT; CDR3aa: CASSRDRDDQPQHF
d_gene: -; abundance: -; v_gene: TRBV5-1; j_gene: TRBJ1-6; CDR3nt: TGCGCCAGCAGCTTGGAGCATCTTAATTCACCCCTCCACTTT; CDR3aa: CASSLEHLNSPLHF
d_gene: -; abundance: -; v_gene: TRBV12-3/TRBV12-4; j_gene: TRBJ1-5; CDR3nt: TGTGCCAGCAGTTTAGCCCAAAATCAGCCCCAGCATTTT; CDR3aa: CASSLAQNQPQHF